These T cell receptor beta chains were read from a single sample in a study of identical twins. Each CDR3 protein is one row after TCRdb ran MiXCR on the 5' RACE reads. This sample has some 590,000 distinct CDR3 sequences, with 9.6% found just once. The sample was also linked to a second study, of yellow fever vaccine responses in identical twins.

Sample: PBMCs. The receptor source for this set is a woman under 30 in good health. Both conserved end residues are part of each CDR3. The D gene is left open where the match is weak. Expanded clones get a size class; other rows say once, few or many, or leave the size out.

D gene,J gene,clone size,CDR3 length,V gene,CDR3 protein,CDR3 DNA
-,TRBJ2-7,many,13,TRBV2,CASVEQLPGEQYF,TGTGCCAGCGTCGAACAGTTACCCGGGGAGCAGTACTTC
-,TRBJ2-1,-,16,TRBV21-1,CASSKSWTGAPNEQFF,TGTGCCAGCAGCAAATCGTGGACAGGGGCGCCCAATGAGCAGTTCTTC
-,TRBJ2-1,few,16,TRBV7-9,CATPGPITVSYNEQFF,TGTGCCACCCCCGGGCCGATAACGGTCTCCTACAATGAGCAGTTCTTC
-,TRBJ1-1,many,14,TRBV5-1,CASSLIVPESEAFF,TGCGCCAGCAGCTTGATCGTTCCGGAATCTGAAGCTTTCTTT
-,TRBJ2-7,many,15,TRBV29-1,CSVVPQETNSYEQYF,TGCAGCGTTGTACCCCAGGAAACAAACTCCTACGAGCAGTACTTC
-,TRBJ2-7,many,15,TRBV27,CASSLRWDGLYEQYF,TGTGCCAGCAGTTTGCGATGGGACGGACTCTACGAGCAGTACTTC
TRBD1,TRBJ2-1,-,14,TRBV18,CASSPLGQGYEQFF,TGTGCCAGCTCACCCCTGGGACAGGGATATGAGCAGTTCTTC
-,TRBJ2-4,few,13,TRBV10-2,CASSEQQGNIQYF,TGCGCCAGCAGTGAGCAGCAGGGTAACATTCAGTACTTC
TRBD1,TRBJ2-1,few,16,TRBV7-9,CASSLGQGVSYNEQFF,TGTGCCAGCAGCTTGGGACAGGGGGTCTCCTACAATGAGCAGTTCTTC
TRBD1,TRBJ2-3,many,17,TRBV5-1,CASSMEISGGNADTQYF,TGCGCCAGCAGCATGGAAATTTCAGGGGGTAACGCAGATACGCAGTATTTT
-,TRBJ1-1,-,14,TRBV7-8,CASSLATLNTEAFF,TGTGCCAGCAGCTTAGCGACTCTGAACACTGAAGCTTTCTTT
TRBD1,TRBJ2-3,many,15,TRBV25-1,CASSDWDRGTDTQYF,TGTGCCAGCAGTGATTGGGACAGGGGGACAGATACGCAGTATTTT
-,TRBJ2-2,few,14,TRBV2,CASSGSRGAGELFF,TGTGCCAGCAGCGGATCAAGGGGGGCCGGGGAGCTGTTTTTT
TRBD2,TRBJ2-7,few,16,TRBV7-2,CASSTHGTSGTYEQYF,TGTGCCAGCAGCACTCACGGGACTAGCGGTACCTACGAGCAGTACTTC
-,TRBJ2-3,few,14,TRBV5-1,CASSSDLQADTQYF,TGCGCCAGCAGCTCGGATCTACAGGCAGATACGCAGTATTTT
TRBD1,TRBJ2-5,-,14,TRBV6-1,CATLTGTGEETQYF,TGTGCCACCCTGACCGGGACAGGGGAGGAGACCCAGTACTTC
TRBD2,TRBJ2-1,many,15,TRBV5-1,CASSLAGGSINEQFF,TGCGCCAGCAGCTTAGCGGGAGGGTCGATAAATGAGCAGTTCTTC
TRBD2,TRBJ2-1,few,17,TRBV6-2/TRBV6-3,CASSRPQREPTYNEQFF,TGTGCCAGCAGTCGCCCTCAGCGGGAACCAACCTACAATGAGCAGTTCTTC
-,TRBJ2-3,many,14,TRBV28,CASSPRGRADTQYF,TGTGCCAGCAGCCCAAGGGGCCGAGCCGATACGCAGTATTTT
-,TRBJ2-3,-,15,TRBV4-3,CASSQEGAATDTQYF,TGCGCCAGCAGCCAAGAAGGGGCTGCCACAGATACGCAGTATTTT